One sample yielded the 12 T cell receptor beta chains listed below, sequenced in a study of multiple sclerosis patients with progressive multifocal leukoencephalopathy. Only in-frame clones appear in the TCRdb table, and some are missing; sequencing was by immunoSEQ multiplex PCR. The sample has about 32,000 clones; almost 95% are singletons. Time point indicated: before natalizumab initiation. What was sequenced was PBMCs. Receptors were obtained from a man aged 25-45 years with multiple sclerosis.

The CDR3 loop is CASSAGLAGVFGEQFF. The DNA of the CDR3 is TGTGCCAGCAGCGCCGGACTAGCGGGAGTTTTTGGTGAGCAGTTCTTC. The chain recombines TRBV9 with TRBJ2-1; 13 positions match TRBD2. Per germline, CDR1 SGDLS and CDR2 YYNGEE. V gave up 3 bases and J gave up 9 bases; unmatched junction bases: 9. This CDR3 is built from 16 residues. The variable domain in full, completed from reference TRBV9 and TRBJ2-1, reads DSGVTQTPKHLITATGQRVTLRCSPRSGDLSVYWYQQSLDQGLQFLIQYYNGEERAKGNILERFSAQQFPDLHSELNLSSLELGDSALYFCASSAGLAGVFGEQFFGPGTRLTVL.

This chain joins TRBV7-9 and TRBJ1-1, with 8 bases identical to TRBD1. V trimming: 6 bases; J trimming: 0 bases; junction bases outside the gene matches: 9. The CDR3 sequence is 16 residues long. CDR1 and CDR2 from the germline V gene are SEHNR and FQNEAQ (reference sequence). CDR3 loop: CASRAGGARVNTEAFF. The CDR3 DNA follows: TGTGCCAGCAGGGCAGGGGGCGCCCGGGTGAACACTGAAGCTTTCTTT. Looking up the rest from reference TRBV7-9 and TRBJ1-1 gives the full variable domain: DTGVSQNPRHKITKRGQNVTFRCDPISEHNRLYWYRQTLGQGPEFLTYFQNEAQLEKSRLLSDRFSAERPKGSFSTLEIQRTEQGDSAMYLCASRAGGARVNTEAFFGQGTRLTVV.

The chain carries TRBV21-1 and TRBJ2-1; TRBD1, as called in the table, went unchecked against the DNA. TRBV21-1 is noted as a pseudogene. The CDR3 consists of 12 residues. The CDR3 DNA sequence: TGTGCCAGCAGGGCCAGCTACAATGAGCAGTTCTTC. Encoded protein: CASRASYNEQFF.

The chain is built from TRBV7-2 and TRBJ1-2, with 10 positions matching TRBD1. This CDR3 is 15 amino acids long. J lost 4 bases, V lost 5 bases, and 7 bases had no gene match. Germline CDR1 and CDR2: SGHTA and FQGNSA. The CDR3 protein is CASSPRTGGSYGYTF. The CDR3 DNA follows: TGTGCCAGCAGCCCCCGGACAGGGGGGAGCTATGGCTACACCTTC.

The chain carries TRBV6-4 and TRBJ2-6, with D unclear. Germline assignment: CDR1 MRHNA and CDR2 SNTAGT. V was pared by 6 bases and J by 0 bases, with 6 bases between. The CDR3 runs 14 residues. CDR3 nucleotide sequence: TGTGCCAGCAGAACAGACTCTGGGGCCAACGTCCTGACTTTC. It specifies CASRTDSGANVLTF.

J is TRBJ2-6 and V is TRBV7-3, with TRBD1 matching over 7 bases. This CDR3 contains 17 residues. V lost 4 bases and J lost 0; bases outside the gene matches: 6. Germline V gene sequence: CDR1 SGHTA, CDR2 FQGTGA. The DNA for the CDR3 is TGTGCCAGCAGCTCCGGACAGGCCTCCTCTGGGGCCAACGTCCTGACTTTC. This codes for CASSSGQASSGANVLTF. Together with reference TRBV7-3 and TRBJ2-6, the CDR3 gives the full variable domain: GAGVSQTPSNKVTEKGKYVELRCDPISGHTALYWYRQSLGQGPEFLIYFQGTGAADDSGLPNDRFFAVRPEGSVSTLKIQRTERGDSAVYLCASSSGQASSGANVLTFGAGSRLTVL.

The J gene is TRBJ2-3, the V gene TRBV11-2; D assignment may be TRBD1 or TRBD2 (6 bases each). The CDR3 extends over 17 amino acids. The V gene lost 2 bases and the J gene lost 2 bases, with 17 bases spanning the gap. Germline V gives CDR1 SGHAT, CDR2 FQNNGV. The CDR3 spells CASSLSIRRGSTDTQYF. CDR3 bases: TGTGCCAGCAGCTTATCTATTAGGAGGGGGTCCACAGATACGCAGTATTTT.

The J gene is TRBJ1-2, the V gene TRBV7-9, with TRBD1 matching 9 bases. The CDR3 length is 15 residues. From germline, CDR1 is SEHNR and CDR2 FQNEAQ (reference sequence). After removal of 4 bases from V and 5 bases from J, the junction contained 8 bases not matched to a gene. The CDR3 DNA sequence: TGTGCCAGCAGCTCGGGACAGGGAAGGCCGTATGGCTACACCTTC. It is translated as CASSSGQGRPYGYTF.

The rearrangement joins TRBV10-3 to TRBJ2-1; D not resolved. The CDR3 is made up of 11 amino acids. V was clipped by 11 bases and J by 7 bases, with 12 bases between them. Per the germline V gene, CDR1 is ENHRY and CDR2 is SYGVKD. The CDR3 loop reads CAVGPRNEQFF. CDR3 DNA: TGTGCCGTAGGACCAAGGAATGAGCAGTTCTTC.

This chain connects TRBV9 to TRBJ2-7; 8 positions match TRBD2. Germline-derived CDR1 and CDR2 are SGDLS and YYNGEE. V lost 0 bases, J lost 3 bases, and 8 bases stayed unmatched. This CDR3 region has 16 residues. The CDR3: CASSVEEAGELYEQYF. CDR3 coding DNA: TGTGCCAGCAGCGTAGAGGAAGCGGGAGAGCTCTACGAGCAGTACTTC.

The V and J genes are TRBV19 and TRBJ1-5, with D perhaps matching TRBD1 (5 bases). Trimming took 1 base from V and 3 from J, leaving 13 bases between them. The CDR3 length is 16 residues. Looked up from germline, CDR1 is LNHDA and CDR2 is SQIVND (reference sequence). The CDR3 nucleotides read TGTGCCAGTAGTATAGTTCTCTGGACACTCAATCAGCCCCAGCATTTT. As protein: CASSIVLWTLNQPQHF. The full variable domain, rest sourced from reference TRBV19 and TRBJ1-5, is DGGITQSPKYLFRKEGQNVTLSCEQNLNHDAMYWYRQDPGQGLRLIYYSQIVNDFQKGDIAEGYSVSREKKESFPLTVTSAQKNPTAFYLCASSIVLWTLNQPQHFGDGTRLSIL.

The rearrangement links TRBV27 to TRBJ2-4; D unresolved. Germline loops: CDR1 MNHEY, CDR2 SMNVEV (reference sequence). Trimming left V 0 bases short and J 9 bases short, with 9 bases between. The CDR3 loop spans 13 amino acids. As DNA, the CDR3 is TGTGCCAGCAGTTTATCGGGGTTCAGCATTCAGTACTTC. Translated, it gives CASSLSGFSIQYF.